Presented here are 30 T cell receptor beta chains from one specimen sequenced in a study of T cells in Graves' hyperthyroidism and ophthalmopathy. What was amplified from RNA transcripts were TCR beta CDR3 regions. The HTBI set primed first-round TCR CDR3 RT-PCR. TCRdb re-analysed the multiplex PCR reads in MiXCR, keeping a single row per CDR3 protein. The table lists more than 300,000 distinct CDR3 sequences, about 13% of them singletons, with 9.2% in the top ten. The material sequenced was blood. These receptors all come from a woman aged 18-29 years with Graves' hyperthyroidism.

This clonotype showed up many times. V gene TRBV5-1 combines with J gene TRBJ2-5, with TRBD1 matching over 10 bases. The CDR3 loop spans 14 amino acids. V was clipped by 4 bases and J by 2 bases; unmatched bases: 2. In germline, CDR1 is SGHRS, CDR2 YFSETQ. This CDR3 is CASSTDRGQETQYF. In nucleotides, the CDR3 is TGCGCCAGCAGCACGGACAGGGGGCAAGAGACCCAGTACTTC.

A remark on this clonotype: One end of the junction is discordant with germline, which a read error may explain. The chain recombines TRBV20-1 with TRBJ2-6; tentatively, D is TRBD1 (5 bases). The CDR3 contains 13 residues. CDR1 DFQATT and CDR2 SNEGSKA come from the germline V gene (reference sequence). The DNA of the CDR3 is TGCAGTGCGAGGCTGGCTGGGGCCAACGTCCCGACTTTC. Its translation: CSARLAGANVPTF.

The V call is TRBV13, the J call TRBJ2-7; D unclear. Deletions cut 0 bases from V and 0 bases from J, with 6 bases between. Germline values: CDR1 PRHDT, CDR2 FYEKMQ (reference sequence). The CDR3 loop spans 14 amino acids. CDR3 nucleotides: TGTGCCAGCAGCTTAGGGATCCACTCCTACGAGCAGTACTTC. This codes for CASSLGIHSYEQYF.

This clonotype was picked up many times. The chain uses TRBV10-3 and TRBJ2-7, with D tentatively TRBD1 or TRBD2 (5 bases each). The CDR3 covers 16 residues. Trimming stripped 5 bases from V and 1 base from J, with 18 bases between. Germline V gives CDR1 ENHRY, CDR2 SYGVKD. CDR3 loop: CAISPGPSLGSYEQYF. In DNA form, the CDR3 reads TGTGCCATCAGTCCGGGACCAAGCCTAGGATCCTACGAGCAGTACTTC.

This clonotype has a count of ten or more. The CDR3 DNA reads TGTGCCAGCAGTGACAAGGGACAGGGGGCCAATGAGCAGTTCTTC. This gives the protein CASSDKGQGANEQFF. The chain is built from TRBV2 and TRBJ2-1, with 12 bases lining up with TRBD1. Per germline, CDR1 SNHLY and CDR2 FYNNEI. V lost 3 bases to trimming and J lost 6 bases; unmatched junction nucleotides: 3. The CDR3 has 15 amino acids. The whole variable domain, filled in from reference TRBV2 and TRBJ2-1, reads EPEVTQTPSHQVTQMGQEVILRCVPISNHLYFYWYRQILGQKVEFLVSFYNNEISEKSEIFDDQFSVERPDGSNFTLKIRSTKLEDSAMYFCASSDKGQGANEQFFGPGTRLTVL.

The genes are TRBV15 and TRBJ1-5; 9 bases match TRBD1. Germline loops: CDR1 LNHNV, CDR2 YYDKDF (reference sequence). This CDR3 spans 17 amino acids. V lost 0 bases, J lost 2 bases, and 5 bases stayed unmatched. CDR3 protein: CATSREGQGEGNQPQHF. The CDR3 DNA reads TGTGCCACCAGCAGAGAGGGACAGGGTGAAGGCAATCAGCCCCAGCATTTT.

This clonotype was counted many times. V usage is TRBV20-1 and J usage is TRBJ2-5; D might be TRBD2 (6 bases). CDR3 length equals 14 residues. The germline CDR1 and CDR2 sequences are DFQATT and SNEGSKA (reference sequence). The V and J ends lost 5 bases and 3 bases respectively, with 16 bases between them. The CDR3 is CSAPQWGVEETQYF. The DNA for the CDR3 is TGCAGTGCTCCCCAATGGGGGGTGGAAGAGACCCAGTACTTC.

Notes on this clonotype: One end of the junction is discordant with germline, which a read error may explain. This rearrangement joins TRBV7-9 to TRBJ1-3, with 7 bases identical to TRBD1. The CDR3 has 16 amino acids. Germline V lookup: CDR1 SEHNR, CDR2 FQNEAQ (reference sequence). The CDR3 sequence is CASSPRQGHSGNTIHF. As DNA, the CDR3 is TGTGCCAGCAGCCCCCGACAGGGTCACTCTGGAAACACCATACATTTT. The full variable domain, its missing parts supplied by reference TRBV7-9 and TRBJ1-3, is DTGVSQNPRHKITKRGQNVTFRCDPISEHNRLYWYRQTLGQGPEFLTYFQNEAQLEKSRLLSDRFSAERPKGSFSTLEIQRTEQGDSAMYLCASSPRQGHSGNTIHFGEGSWLTVV.

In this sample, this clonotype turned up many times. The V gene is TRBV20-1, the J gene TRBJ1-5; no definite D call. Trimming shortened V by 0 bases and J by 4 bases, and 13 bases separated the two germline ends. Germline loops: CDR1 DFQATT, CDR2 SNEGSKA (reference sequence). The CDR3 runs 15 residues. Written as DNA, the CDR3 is TGCAGTGCTAGAGATCCGGGTAGGGAAAATCAGCCCCAGCATTTT. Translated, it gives CSARDPGRENQPQHF.

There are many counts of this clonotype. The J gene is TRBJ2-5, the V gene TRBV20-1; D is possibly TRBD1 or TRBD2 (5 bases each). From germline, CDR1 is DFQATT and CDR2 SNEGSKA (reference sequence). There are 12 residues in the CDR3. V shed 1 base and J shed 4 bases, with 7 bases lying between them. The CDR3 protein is CSARGGRETQYF. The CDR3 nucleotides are TGCAGTGCTAGAGGGGGACGAGAGACCCAGTACTTC.

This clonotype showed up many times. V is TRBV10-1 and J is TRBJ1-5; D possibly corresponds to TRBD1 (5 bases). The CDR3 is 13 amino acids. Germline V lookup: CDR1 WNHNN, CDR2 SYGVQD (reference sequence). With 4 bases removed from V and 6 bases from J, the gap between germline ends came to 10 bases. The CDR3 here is CASSGGIGQPQHF. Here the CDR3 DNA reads TGCGCCAGCAGTGGGGGGATCGGTCAGCCCCAGCATTTT.

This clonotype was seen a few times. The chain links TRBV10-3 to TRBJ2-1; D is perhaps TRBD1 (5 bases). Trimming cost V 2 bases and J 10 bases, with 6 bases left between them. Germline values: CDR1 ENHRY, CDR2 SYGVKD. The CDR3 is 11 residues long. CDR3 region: CAISEQGEQFF. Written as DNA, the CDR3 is TGTGCCATCAGTGAGCAGGGCGAGCAGTTCTTC.

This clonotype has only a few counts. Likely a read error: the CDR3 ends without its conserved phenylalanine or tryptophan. CDR3 protein: CASSLEGAQNQPQHS. The CDR3 nucleotides read TGTGCCAGCAGCTTGGAGGGGGCGCAGAATCAGCCCCAGCATTCT. The chain employs TRBV5-8 and TRBJ1-5; 7 bases are a match to TRBD1. Germline V gene sequence: CDR1 SGHTS, CDR2 YDEGEE. V gave up 0 bases and J gave up 4 bases; unmatched junction bases: 4. The CDR3 consists of 15 residues.

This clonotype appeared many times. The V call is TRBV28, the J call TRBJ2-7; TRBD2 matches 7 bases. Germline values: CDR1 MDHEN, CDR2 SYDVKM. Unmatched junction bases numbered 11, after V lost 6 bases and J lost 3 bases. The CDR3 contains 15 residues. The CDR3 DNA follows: TGTGCCAGCAGGTTAAGCAGCGGGGCCCTCTACGAGCAGTACTTC. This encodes CASRLSSGALYEQYF.

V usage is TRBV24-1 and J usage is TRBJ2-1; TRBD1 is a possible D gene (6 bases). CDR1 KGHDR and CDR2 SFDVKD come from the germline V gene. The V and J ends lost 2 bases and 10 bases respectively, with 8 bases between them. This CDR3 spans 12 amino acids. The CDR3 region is CATSDSGVEQFF. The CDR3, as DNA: TGTGCCACCAGTGATTCAGGGGTGGAGCAGTTCTTC.

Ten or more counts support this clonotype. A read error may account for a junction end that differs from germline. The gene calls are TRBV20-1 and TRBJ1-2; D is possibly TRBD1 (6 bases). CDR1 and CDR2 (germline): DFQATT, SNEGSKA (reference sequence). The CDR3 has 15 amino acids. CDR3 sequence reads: CNAFTSGAGEYGYTF. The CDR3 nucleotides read TGCAATGCTTTTACCTCAGGGGCCGGGGAGTATGGCTACACCTTC.

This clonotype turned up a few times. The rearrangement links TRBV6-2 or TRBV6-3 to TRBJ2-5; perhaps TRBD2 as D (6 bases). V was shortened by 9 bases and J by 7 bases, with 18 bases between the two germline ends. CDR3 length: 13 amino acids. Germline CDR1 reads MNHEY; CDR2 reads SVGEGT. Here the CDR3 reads CASGGGTRGTQYF. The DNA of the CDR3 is TGTGCCAGTGGTGGGGGGACTCGGGGGACCCAGTACTTC.

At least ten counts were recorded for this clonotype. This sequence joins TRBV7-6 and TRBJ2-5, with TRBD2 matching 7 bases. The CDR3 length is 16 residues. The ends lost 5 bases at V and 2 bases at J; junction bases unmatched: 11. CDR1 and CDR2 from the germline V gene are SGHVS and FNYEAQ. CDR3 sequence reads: CASSPLGLVGQETQYF. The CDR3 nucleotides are TGTGCCAGCAGCCCACTAGGACTAGTAGGGCAAGAGACCCAGTACTTC.

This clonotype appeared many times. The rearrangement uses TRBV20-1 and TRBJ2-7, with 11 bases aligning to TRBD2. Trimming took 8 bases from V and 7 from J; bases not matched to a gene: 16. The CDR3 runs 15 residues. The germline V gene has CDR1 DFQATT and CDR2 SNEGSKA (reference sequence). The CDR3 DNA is TGCAGTTTTAGCGGGGGGGCGTTCTCCTACCTAGAGCAGTACTTC. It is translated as CSFSGGAFSYLEQYF.

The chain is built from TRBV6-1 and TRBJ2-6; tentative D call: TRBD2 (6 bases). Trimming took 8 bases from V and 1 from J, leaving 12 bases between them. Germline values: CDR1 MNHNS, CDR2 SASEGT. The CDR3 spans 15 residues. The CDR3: CASVSGGSGANVLTF. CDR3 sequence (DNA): TGTGCCAGCGTCTCCGGGGGATCTGGGGCCAACGTCCTGACTTTC.

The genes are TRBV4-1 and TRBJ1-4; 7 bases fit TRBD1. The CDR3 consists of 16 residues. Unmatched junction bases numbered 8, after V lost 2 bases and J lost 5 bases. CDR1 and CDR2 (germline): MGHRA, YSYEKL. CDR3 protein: CASSQTQTGWNEKLFF. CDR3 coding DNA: TGCGCCAGCAGCCAAACTCAGACAGGGTGGAATGAAAAACTGTTTTTT.

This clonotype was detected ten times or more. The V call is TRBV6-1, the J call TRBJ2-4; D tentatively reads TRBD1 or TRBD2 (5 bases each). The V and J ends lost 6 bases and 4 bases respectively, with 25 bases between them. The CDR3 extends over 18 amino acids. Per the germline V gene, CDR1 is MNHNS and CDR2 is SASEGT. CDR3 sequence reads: CASSEYAREGERKNIQYF. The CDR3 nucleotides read TGTGCCAGCAGCGAATATGCCCGAGAAGGGGAGAGGAAAAACATTCAGTACTTC.

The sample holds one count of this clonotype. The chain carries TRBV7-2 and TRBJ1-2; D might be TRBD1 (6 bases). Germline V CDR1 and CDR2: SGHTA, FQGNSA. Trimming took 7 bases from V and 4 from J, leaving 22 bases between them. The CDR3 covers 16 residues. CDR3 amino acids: CASTPAGGHNLYGYTF. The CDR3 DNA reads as TGTGCCAGCACCCCGGCTGGGGGACACAACCTCTATGGCTACACCTTC.

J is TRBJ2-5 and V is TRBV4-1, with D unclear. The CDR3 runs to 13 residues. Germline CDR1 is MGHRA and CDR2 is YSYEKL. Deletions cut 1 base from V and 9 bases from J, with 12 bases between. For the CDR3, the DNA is TGCGCCAGCAGCCAAGTGGCCCCCCGGGCCCAGTACTTC. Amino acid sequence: CASSQVAPRAQYF.

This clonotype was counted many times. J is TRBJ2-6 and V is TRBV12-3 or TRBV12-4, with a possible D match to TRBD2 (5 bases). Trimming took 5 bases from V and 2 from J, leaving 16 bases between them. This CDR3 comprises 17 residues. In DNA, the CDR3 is TGTGCCAGCAGTCCCAGAGGGTCCTCCACTGGGGCCAACGTCCTGACTTTC. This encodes CASSPRGSSTGANVLTF.

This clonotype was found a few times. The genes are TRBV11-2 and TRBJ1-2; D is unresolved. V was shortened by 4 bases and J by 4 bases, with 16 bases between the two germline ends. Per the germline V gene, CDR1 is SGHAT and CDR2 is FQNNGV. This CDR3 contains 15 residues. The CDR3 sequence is CASSSAMYPFYGYTF. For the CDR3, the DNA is TGTGCCAGCAGCTCAGCCATGTACCCCTTCTATGGCTACACCTTC.

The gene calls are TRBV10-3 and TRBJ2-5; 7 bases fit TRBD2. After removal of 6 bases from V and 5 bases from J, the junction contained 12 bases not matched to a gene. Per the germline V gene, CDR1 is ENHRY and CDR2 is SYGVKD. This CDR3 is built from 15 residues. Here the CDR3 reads CAISQQRGWSETQYF. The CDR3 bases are TGTGCCATCAGCCAACAGCGGGGTTGGAGTGAGACCCAGTACTTC.

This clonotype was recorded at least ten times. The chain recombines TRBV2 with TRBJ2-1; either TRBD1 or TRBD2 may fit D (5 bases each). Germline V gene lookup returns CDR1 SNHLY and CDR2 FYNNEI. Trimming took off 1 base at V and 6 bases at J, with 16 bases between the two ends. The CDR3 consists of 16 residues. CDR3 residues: CASSEGRGQGGNEQFF. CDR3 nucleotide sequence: TGTGCCAGCAGTGAAGGCCGGGGCCAGGGTGGCAATGAGCAGTTCTTC.

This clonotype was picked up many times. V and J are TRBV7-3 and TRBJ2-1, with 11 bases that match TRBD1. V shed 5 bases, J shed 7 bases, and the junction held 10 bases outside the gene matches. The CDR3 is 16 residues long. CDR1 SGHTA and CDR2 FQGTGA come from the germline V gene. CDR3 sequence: CASSPRGGQGVNEQFF. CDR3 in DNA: TGTGCCAGCAGCCCTCGGGGGGGACAGGGGGTAAATGAGCAGTTCTTC.

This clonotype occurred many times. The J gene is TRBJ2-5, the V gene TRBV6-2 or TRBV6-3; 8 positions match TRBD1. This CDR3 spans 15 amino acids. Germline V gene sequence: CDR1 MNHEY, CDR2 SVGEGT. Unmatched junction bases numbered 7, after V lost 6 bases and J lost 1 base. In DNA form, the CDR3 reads TGTGCCAGCAGGGACCCAACAGGGGGCCAAGAGACCCAGTACTTC. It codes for CASRDPTGGQETQYF.